This entry lists 5 T cell receptor beta chains sequenced from one sample in a study of beta chain features in type 1 diabetes. Expressed TCRB transcripts got sequenced, as all isolated RNA was reverse transcribed. TCRdb keeps only in-frame clones here, not all; method: immunoSEQ multiplex PCR. The profile shows about 640,000 clones, approximately 13% of them singletons. Study outcomes and limitations: There was a moderate but significant shortening of TCRB CDR3s in all four CD4+ subsets of Type 1 diabetes patients.

Their antigens remain unidentified. The sequenced material came from naive CD4+ T cells from blood. These receptors came from a man aged 25-40 years with type 1 diabetes.

This clone was observed a few times. The chain recombines TRBV6-1 with TRBJ1-1; TRBD1 might be the D (6 bases). CDR1 is MNHNS, CDR2 SASEGT, per germline. The CDR3 length is 14 residues. The V and J ends lost 4 bases and 3 bases respectively, with 12 bases between them. DNA for the CDR3: TGTGCCAGCAGTGGGGGTGGACAGTACACTGAAGCTTTCTTT. Translation gives CASSGGGQYTEAFF.

J is TRBJ1-2 and V is TRBV11-3; D uncertain. V dropped 5 bases and J dropped 4 bases, with 11 bases sitting between them. Germline CDR1 and CDR2: SGHNT and YENEEA. There are 13 residues in the CDR3. The CDR3 DNA sequence: TGTGCCAGCAGCCCGGACCTAAGCTATGGCTACACCTTC. It specifies CASSPDLSYGYTF.

The chain recombines TRBV7-2 with TRBJ2-3; possibly TRBD1 for D (5 bases). V gave up 2 bases and J gave up 4 bases, with 13 bases separating them. This CDR3 is 15 amino acids long. CDR1 and CDR2 from the germline V gene are SGHTA and FQGNSA. The DNA for the CDR3 is TGTGCCAGCAGCTTACTGGGGCCATCGCCAGATACGCAGTATTTT. It translates to CASSLLGPSPDTQYF.

This clone turned up a few times. J is TRBJ2-5 and V is TRBV15; D tentatively reads TRBD1 or TRBD2 (6 bases each). Germline CDR1 LNHNV, CDR2 YYDKDF (reference sequence). The V gene lost 9 bases and the J gene lost 5 bases, with 13 bases spanning the gap. The CDR3 has 12 residues. The CDR3 here is CATRGGSETQYF. The DNA for the CDR3 is TGTGCCACGAGAGGGGGGTCGGAGACCCAGTACTTC. Supplemented by reference TRBV15 and TRBJ2-5, the full variable domain reads DAMVIQNPRYQVTQFGKPVTLSCSQTLNHNVMYWYQQKSSQAPKLLFHYYDKDFNNEADTPDNFQSRRPNTSFCFLDIRSPGLGDTAMYLCATRGGSETQYFGPGTRLLVL.

This clone was counted a few times. This chain links TRBV4-2 with TRBJ2-7; TRBD1 matches 9 bases. This CDR3 is 16 amino acids long. After removal of 5 bases from V and 3 bases from J, the junction contained 11 bases not matched to a gene. Germline assignment: CDR1 LGHNA and CDR2 YNFKEQ. CDR3 nucleotides: TGTGCCAGCAGCAGCCCGGGACAGGGATTCTACTACGAGCAGTACTTC. Amino acids: CASSSPGQGFYYEQYF.